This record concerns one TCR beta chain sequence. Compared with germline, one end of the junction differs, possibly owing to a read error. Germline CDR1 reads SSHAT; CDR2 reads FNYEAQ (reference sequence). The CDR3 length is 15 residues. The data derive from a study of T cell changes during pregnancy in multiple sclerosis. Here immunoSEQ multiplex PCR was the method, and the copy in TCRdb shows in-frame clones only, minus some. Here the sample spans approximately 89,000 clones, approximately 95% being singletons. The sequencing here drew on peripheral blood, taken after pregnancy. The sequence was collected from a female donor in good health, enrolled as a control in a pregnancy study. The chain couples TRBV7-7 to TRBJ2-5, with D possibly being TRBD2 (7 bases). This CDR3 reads CASSFVGGVQETQYF. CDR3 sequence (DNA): TGTGCTAGCAGCTTCGTAGGGGGGGTCCAAGAGACCCAGTACTTC.